One sample yielded the 13 T cell receptor beta chains listed below, sequenced in a study of CD8+ T cells in alopecia areata. Treatment here: oral pan-JAK inhibitor, 5-10 mg twice daily. Extraction and reverse transcription of RNA yielded cDNA as the sequencing template. Sequencing used immunoSEQ multiplex PCR; TCRdb keeps in-frame clones, though not all of them. The table shows over 85,000 clones, with about 70% occurring only once. Sample: CD8+ T cells sorted from blood, taken at approximately week 42, from a patient treated with tofacitinib. These receptors were collected from a human donor with alopecia areata.

There are a few counts of this clone. The gene calls are TRBV29-1 and TRBJ2-3, with D perhaps matching TRBD1 or TRBD2 (5 bases each). The CDR3 extends over 15 amino acids. Trimming shortened V by 1 base and J by 2 bases, and 13 bases separated the two germline ends. From germline, CDR1 is SQVTM and CDR2 ANQGSEA. The CDR3 loop reads CSVEGTSEDTDTQYF. The CDR3 bases are TGCAGCGTTGAAGGGACATCGGAGGACACAGATACGCAGTATTTT.

The CDR3, as DNA: TGTGCCAGCAGCTTTGGACAGGGCTCCTACGAGCAGTACTTC. Encoded protein: CASSFGQGSYEQYF. The chain combines TRBV5-6 with TRBJ2-7; 8 bases map to TRBD1. Germline V gives CDR1 SGHDT, CDR2 YYEEEE. The CDR3 consists of 14 residues. Losses at the gene ends were 2 bases for V and 0 bases for J; bases not matched to a gene: 1.

The chain has TRBV6-6 and TRBJ2-3, with D maybe TRBD1 (6 bases). Between the trimmed V and J ends, which lost 2 bases and 2 bases, there was a span of 11 bases. The CDR3 runs to 15 residues. Germline CDR1 MNHNY, CDR2 SVGAGI (reference sequence). The CDR3 coding sequence is TGTGCCAGCAGTTACCAGGACAGTTCCACAGATACGCAGTATTTT. This gives the protein CASSYQDSSTDTQYF.

The chain carries TRBV6-6 and TRBJ1-2, with a tentative D call TRBD1 (6 bases). Trimming cost V 7 bases and J 8 bases, with 14 bases left between them. The CDR3 covers 12 residues. From germline, CDR1 is MNHNY and CDR2 SVGAGI (reference sequence). The CDR3 loop is CASTSGGPGYTF. CDR3 in DNA: TGTGCCAGCACCAGTGGGGGGCCCGGCTACACCTTC.

The rearrangement links TRBV29-1 to TRBJ1-4; D not certain. This CDR3 has 13 amino acids. V was pared by 0 bases and J by 3 bases, with 5 bases between. Germline lookup yields CDR1 SQVTM and CDR2 ANQGSEA. CDR3 nucleotides: TGCAGCGTTGAAGAAGAGTCTAATGAAAAACTGTTTTTT. Its protein is CSVEEESNEKLFF.

The CDR3 DNA follows: TGTGCCAGCAGCTCCAGACTAGCGGGGGGAGGGAATGAGCAGTTCTTC. Amino acids: CASSSRLAGGGNEQFF. The V and J genes are TRBV7-8 and TRBJ2-1, with 13 bases aligning to TRBD2. The CDR3 contains 16 residues. V gave up 4 bases and J gave up 7 bases; unmatched junction bases: 7. Germline V gene lookup returns CDR1 SGHVS and CDR2 FQNEAQ.

The chain combines TRBV29-1 with TRBJ2-1; D tentatively fits TRBD1 or TRBD2 (6 bases each). The CDR3 consists of 15 residues. The germline V and J ends were trimmed by 7 bases and 0 bases, with 16 bases remaining between them. Germline assignment: CDR1 SQVTM and CDR2 ANQGSEA. The CDR3 region has the DNA TGCAGCGCCCCGGGGGCCGGTGACTCCTACAATGAGCAGTTCTTC. It encodes CSAPGAGDSYNEQFF.

J is TRBJ2-2 and V is TRBV4-3; D is unclear. Looked up from germline, CDR1 is LGHNA and CDR2 is YSLEER. This CDR3 is 16 amino acids long. Deletions cut 0 bases from V and 2 bases from J, with 10 bases between. The CDR3 loop is CASSQDGSSNTGELFF. Here the CDR3 DNA reads TGCGCCAGCAGCCAAGATGGGTCCTCCAACACCGGGGAGCTGTTTTTT.

The rearrangement uses TRBV7-9 and TRBJ2-1; a possible D gene is TRBD2 (5 bases). CDR3 size: 12 residues. From germline, CDR1 is SEHNR and CDR2 FQNEAQ (reference sequence). V lost 6 bases to trimming and J lost 6 bases, with 9 bases between them. CDR3 nucleotides: TGTGCCAGCAGATCGGGGTTCAATGAGCAGTTCTTC. This codes for CASRSGFNEQFF.

The chain uses TRBV11-2 and TRBJ1-1; 7 nucleotides agree with TRBD1. This CDR3 has 15 residues. Trimming took 3 bases from V and 6 from J; bases not matched to a gene: 10. Germline CDR1 SGHAT, CDR2 FQNNGV. CDR3 sequence: CASSFRQGINSEAFF. CDR3 nucleotides: TGTGCCAGCAGCTTCAGACAGGGCATCAATTCTGAAGCTTTCTTT.

The CDR3 here is CASSLATGGSTEAFF. The CDR3 nucleotides are TGTGCCAGCAGCCTCGCGACAGGGGGGAGCACTGAAGCTTTCTTT. The chain has TRBV13 and TRBJ1-1, with TRBD1 identical over 9 bases. This CDR3 spans 15 amino acids. Per the germline V gene, CDR1 is PRHDT and CDR2 is FYEKMQ (reference sequence). V was clipped by 5 bases and J by 4 bases; unmatched bases: 8.

This chain connects TRBV6-5 to TRBJ2-7; 7 nucleotides match TRBD1. The germline V gene has CDR1 MNHEY and CDR2 SVGAGI. The V segment lost 6 bases and the J segment 3 bases; nucleotides outside the gene matches: 11. CDR3 length: 15 amino acids. CDR3 sequence: CASSKNRDSDYEQYF. The CDR3 coding sequence is TGTGCCAGCAGCAAGAACCGGGACAGCGACTACGAGCAGTACTTC.

This clone was seen only once. The V and J genes are TRBV11-2 and TRBJ2-3, with TRBD2 matching over 7 bases. Germline-derived CDR1 and CDR2 are SGHAT and FQNNGV. The V segment lost 5 bases and the J segment 3 bases; nucleotides outside the gene matches: 8. This CDR3 is built from 15 residues. The CDR3 loop reads CASSLVRGLTDTQYF. The DNA for the CDR3 is TGTGCCAGCAGCCTCGTGCGGGGGTTAACAGATACGCAGTATTTT.